The sample holds one count of the clone carrying this TCR beta chain. What it binds is not known. 60 Vbeta and 13 Jbeta primers were used in PCR. Measured with immunoSEQ multiplex PCR; TCRdb has only the in-frame clones, and not every one. This table holds approximately 200,000 clones, almost 80% found once. The data derive from a study of cytomegalovirus exposure and HLA in healthy donors. Turning to the study itself: Counted in an early data release were about 85 million unique TCRs from HLA-typed donors. Whole-study results and caveats: A few V segments could not be told apart, such as TRBV6-2 and TRBV6-3, and were left out. Later analysis showed TCR association rates varying by HLA locus, highest for DRB1 and lowest for HLA-C. A later analysis showed that HLA-associated TCR beta chains had undergone more clonal expansion than equally common others.

With 2 bases removed from V and 2 bases from J, the gap between germline ends came to 7 bases. This CDR3 has 13 amino acids. CDR1 and CDR2 from the germline V gene are SGHRS and YFSETQ. Sequencing was done on a sample of PBMCs. The chain has TRBV5-1 and TRBJ1-2; D is uncertain. This TCR was sampled from a woman younger than 30 in good health and CMV-seronegative. CDR3 loop: CASSFTGNYGYTF. The CDR3 bases are TGCGCCAGCAGCTTCACGGGAAACTATGGCTACACCTTC.